The source of this T cell receptor beta chain is a study of blood T cells in healthy people across ages. Study-level findings and limits: Underestimates were what the diversity estimates from one million T cells were considered to be. More naive CD4+ cells and higher diversity were found in long-lived than in aged donors.

In regard to this clonotype: Its cognate antigen is unknown.

No fewer than 7 million PBMCs went into each sample. Germline CDR1 is MNHEY and CDR2 is SVGAGI. The trim removed 1 base at V and 5 bases at J, leaving 13 bases unmatched. The CDR3 is 18 amino acids. The use of a sample-barcoded 5' primer and a J-beta primer mix characterized a second PCR of roughly 7 to 12 cycles. Unique molecular identifiers of 12 random nucleotides labeled each cDNA. TCRdb passed the 5' RACE reads through MiXCR, listing each CDR3 protein once. Of 1,500,000 or so distinct CDR3 sequences listed, roughly 43% were seen once; the top ten hold about 4%. This chain joins TRBV6-5 and TRBJ2-1; 8 bases align to TRBD2. Specimen: blood. This TCR was recovered from a woman under 30 in good health. CDR3 protein: CASSYFGGGTSGNNEQFF. CDR3 bases: TGTGCCAGCAGTTACTTCGGAGGAGGTACTAGCGGTAACAATGAGCAGTTCTTC.